The 21 T cell receptor beta chains listed next were all sequenced from one sample in a study of OX40 agonist ivuxolimab in advanced cancers. To prepare the library, the immunoSEQ multiplex PCR assay was applied. TCRdb obtained this table from immuneACCESS and retained in-frame rearrangements with V and J assigned. These tables miss some clones; where compared with another copy, unresolved V genes account for less than half of the shortfall, and the remainder is unexplained. This sample gives about 100,000 clones in total; over 75% of them show up just once. Around 0.16% of the sample rests with the top ten. Specimen: CD4+ or CD8+ T cells sorted from blood, collected in a trial of the OX40 agonist ivuxolimab. The receptors originated from an adult with an advanced solid tumor such as melanoma, head and neck, liver or kidney cancer.

The genes are TRBV6-5 and TRBJ1-1; D remains ambiguous. CDR3 length: 15 amino acids. Germline V gene sequence: CDR1 MNHEY, CDR2 SVGAGI. V was shortened by 5 bases and J by 5 bases, with 18 bases between the two germline ends. CDR3 sequence (DNA): TGTGCCAGCAGTCCCGGGCCTCCTAGGAGTACTGAAGCTTTCTTT. Translation gives CASSPGPPRSTEAFF.

The DNA for the CDR3 is TGTGCCATCAGTGACTCGGGACGCAGCTACGAGCAGTACTTC. Its translation: CAISDSGRSYEQYF. The V and J genes are TRBV10-3 and TRBJ2-7, with D possibly being TRBD1 or TRBD2 (5 bases each). This CDR3 has 14 amino acids. The germline V and J ends were trimmed by 3 bases and 3 bases, with 12 bases remaining between them. Germline V gene data show CDR1 as ENHRY and CDR2 as SYGVKD.

The chain uses TRBV6-6 and TRBJ2-2; perhaps TRBD2 as D (6 bases). This CDR3 is 16 amino acids long. Germline CDR1 and CDR2: MNHNY and SVGAGI (reference sequence). V was shortened by 0 bases and J by 0 bases, with 8 bases between the two germline ends. The CDR3 protein is CASSYSGRSNTGELFF. CDR3 in DNA: TGTGCCAGCAGTTACTCGGGGAGGTCGAACACCGGGGAGCTGTTTTTT.

This chain links TRBV30 with TRBJ2-3; possible D gene TRBD2, 6 bases. The CDR3 totals 12 residues. V lost 1 base, J lost 4 bases, and 6 bases lay in between. The V gene's germline CDR1 is GTSNPN and CDR2 SVGIG (reference sequence). The CDR3 reads CAWSAGADTQYF. The CDR3 coding sequence is TGTGCCTGGAGTGCGGGGGCAGATACGCAGTATTTT.

The rearrangement joins TRBV2 to TRBJ2-5; a possible D gene is TRBD2 (5 bases). This CDR3 is 14 amino acids long. V was shortened by 6 bases and J by 4 bases, with 15 bases between the two germline ends. The germline gives CDR1 SNHLY, CDR2 FYNNEI. CDR3 sequence: CASSAARVGETQYF. The CDR3, as DNA: TGTGCCAGCAGCGCGGCGAGGGTTGGAGAGACCCAGTACTTC.

The genes are TRBV6-5 and TRBJ2-7; D unclear. The V gene lost 4 bases and the J gene lost 3 bases, with 13 bases spanning the gap. There are 14 residues in the CDR3. Germline-derived CDR1 and CDR2 are MNHEY and SVGAGI. The CDR3 region is CASSSLGSGYEQYF. The CDR3 nucleotides are TGTGCCAGCAGTTCCCTAGGGTCGGGCTACGAGCAGTACTTC.

The genes are TRBV28 and TRBJ1-3, with D possibly being TRBD1 (5 bases). Looked up from germline, CDR1 is MDHEN and CDR2 is SYDVKM. The CDR3 is 12 amino acids. Trimming removed 2 bases from V and 8 bases from J, with 7 bases in between. The CDR3 bases are TGTGCCAGCAGTTTAACAGGACACACCATATATTTT. Residues: CASSLTGHTIYF.

The V and J genes are TRBV7-9 and TRBJ2-5; the match to TRBD2 covers 9 bases. J lost 2 bases, V lost 6 bases, and 10 bases had no gene match. The CDR3 loop spans 16 amino acids. Germline assignment: CDR1 SEHNR and CDR2 FQNEAQ (reference sequence). In nucleotides, the CDR3 is TGTGCCAGCAGTAAAAGAGGGCGGGGGGGACAAGAGACCCAGTACTTC. Translation gives CASSKRGRGGQETQYF.

CDR3: CASSFRDRVRYEQYF. The CDR3, as DNA: TGTGCCAGCAGCTTTAGGGACAGGGTAAGGTACGAGCAGTACTTC. This sequence joins TRBV5-4 and TRBJ2-7; TRBD1 matches 9 bases. V shed 2 bases, J shed 4 bases, and the junction held 7 bases outside the gene matches. This CDR3 contains 15 residues. CDR1 and CDR2 (germline): SGHNT, YYREEE (reference sequence).

The rearrangement joins TRBV19 to TRBJ1-3; TRBD1 matches 9 bases. Per germline, CDR1 LNHDA and CDR2 SQIVND (reference sequence). The length of the CDR3 is 14 residues. J gave up 0 bases and V 10 bases, and 4 bases lay outside the gene matches. Written as DNA, the CDR3 is TGTGCCACGGACAGGGGAGGCTCTGGAAACACCATATATTTT. Encoded protein: CATDRGGSGNTIYF.

V is TRBV18 and J is TRBJ1-1; D is uncertain. V lost 1 base and J 4 bases, leaving 10 bases between the germline ends. CDR3 length equals 14 residues. Germline values: CDR1 KGHSH, CDR2 LQKENI. Here the CDR3 DNA reads TGTGCCAGCTCACCACAGGGATTAAGCACTGAAGCTTTCTTT. Translation: CASSPQGLSTEAFF.

This chain connects TRBV7-3 to TRBJ2-5; no clear D. The CDR3 totals 13 residues. V was pared by 1 base and J by 2 bases, with 5 bases between. Germline CDR1 reads SGHTA; CDR2 reads FQGTGA. This CDR3 reads CASSLRVQETQYF. The CDR3 DNA reads TGTGCCAGCAGCTTAAGGGTTCAAGAGACCCAGTACTTC. Full variable domain (rest looked up from reference TRBV7-3 and TRBJ2-5): GAGVSQTPSNKVTEKGKYVELRCDPISGHTALYWYRQSLGQGPEFLIYFQGTGAADDSGLPNDRFFAVRPEGSVSTLKIQRTERGDSAVYLCASSLRVQETQYFGPGTRLLVL.

This chain links TRBV19 with TRBJ1-2, with 7 bases matching TRBD1. CDR1 is LNHDA, CDR2 SQIVND, per germline (reference sequence). The CDR3 is 14 residues long. V shed 0 bases and J 7 bases; nucleotides not matched to a gene: 5. CDR3 sequence: CASSIDGQVGGYTF. The CDR3, as DNA: TGTGCCAGTAGTATAGATGGACAGGTCGGTGGCTACACCTTC.

This clone has just a few counts. V and J are TRBV7-9 and TRBJ2-1; 8 positions agree with TRBD2. The CDR3 has 14 amino acids. After removal of 3 bases from V and 4 bases from J, the junction contained 2 bases not matched to a gene. Germline V gives CDR1 SEHNR, CDR2 FQNEAQ (reference sequence). The CDR3 reads CASSFGTSYNEQFF. CDR3 nucleotides: TGTGCCAGCAGCTTTGGGACTAGTTACAATGAGCAGTTCTTC.

The chain uses TRBV19 and TRBJ1-2, with D hard to call. Germline loops: CDR1 LNHDA, CDR2 SQIVND (reference sequence). The CDR3 is made up of 12 amino acids. V was pared by 4 bases and J by 1 base, with 4 bases between. The CDR3 DNA reads as TGTGCCAGTAGTAATATTAACTATGGCTACACCTTC. Protein product: CASSNINYGYTF.

The V call is TRBV28, the J call TRBJ1-2; possible D gene TRBD1, 6 bases. In germline, CDR1 is MDHEN, CDR2 SYDVKM. V was cut by 3 bases and J by 2 bases, with 10 bases left in between. This CDR3 spans 14 amino acids. CDR3 region: CASSFSGENYGYTF. The CDR3 coding sequence is TGTGCCAGCAGTTTCTCAGGGGAGAACTATGGCTACACCTTC.

CDR3 in DNA: TGTGCCACCAGCGGACTGAACAGGTTCTCAGCTGGGGCCAACGTCCTGACTTTC. Its translation: CATSGLNRFSAGANVLTF. The V call is TRBV19, the J call TRBJ2-6; D is tentatively TRBD1 or TRBD2 (5 bases each). The V and J ends lost 10 bases and 2 bases respectively, with 24 bases between them. Germline loops: CDR1 LNHDA, CDR2 SQIVND (reference sequence). This CDR3 comprises 18 residues. Combining the CDR3 with reference TRBV19 and TRBJ2-6 gives the whole variable domain DGGITQSPKYLFRKEGQNVTLSCEQNLNHDAMYWYRQDPGQGLRLIYYSQIVNDFQKGDIAEGYSVSREKKESFPLTVTSAQKNPTAFYLCATSGLNRFSAGANVLTFGAGSRLTVL.

This clone has just a few counts. The V and J genes are TRBV5-1 and TRBJ2-3; 9 bases map to TRBD1. This CDR3 contains 17 residues. V shed 0 bases, J shed 4 bases, and the junction held 9 bases outside the gene matches. CDR1 and CDR2 (germline): SGHRS, YFSETQ. CDR3 protein: CASSLGPGQGQPDTQYF. The CDR3 nucleotides read TGCGCCAGCAGCTTGGGGCCGGGACAGGGTCAACCAGATACGCAGTATTTT.

This clone has a single count. The chain has TRBV21-1 and TRBJ1-1; TRBD1 is the table's D call, not checked against the DNA. TRBV21-1 represents a pseudogene. The CDR3 has 16 residues. The CDR3 DNA reads as TGTGCCAGCAGCAAGGCAGGGGGCAAGATGAACACTGAAGCTTTCTTT. Encoded protein: CASSKAGGKMNTEAFF.

The V call is TRBV5-1, the J call TRBJ2-1; TRBD2 aligns across 12 bases. The V segment lost 4 bases and the J segment 4 bases; nucleotides outside the gene matches: 6. The germline CDR1 and CDR2 sequences are SGHRS and YFSETQ. The length of the CDR3 is 16 residues. The CDR3 bases are TGCGCCAGCAGCATGGCTGGACTAGCGGGATACAATGAGCAGTTCTTC. Encoded protein: CASSMAGLAGYNEQFF.

The chain carries TRBV19 and TRBJ2-2; D call uncertain. The CDR3 has 15 residues. CDR1 and CDR2 from the germline V gene are LNHDA and SQIVND (reference sequence). Trimming took off 3 bases at V and 7 bases at J, with 15 bases between the two ends. For the CDR3, the DNA is TGTGCCAGTAGTATGGTAGGGTACCCTTTCGGGGAGCTGTTTTTT. This sequence encodes CASSMVGYPFGELFF.